A selection of T cell receptor beta chains follows, all from one sample in a study of CXCR3-negative and CXCR3-positive naive CD8 T cells. TCRdb reanalyzed the 5' RACE reads, giving one entry per CDR3 protein sequence and no DNA. The sample features about 85,000 distinct CDR3 sequences, with less than 0.85% in its top ten. Sequencing used naive CXCR3+ CD8+ T cells from blood. Receptor source: a human donor in good health. Some clones in this sample may be carry-over from other donors' samples. Both conserved end residues are part of each CDR3.

J gene,V gene,CDR3 protein
TRBJ2-7,TRBV12-5,CASGLGQGREQYF
TRBJ1-2,TRBV10-3,CAISRSDGYTF
TRBJ2-1,TRBV29-1,CSVVGRDAEQFF
TRBJ1-5,TRBV12-3/TRBV12-4,CASSLRWTGSNQPQHF
TRBJ2-7,TRBV28,CASSLRDIEYEQYF
TRBJ2-3,TRBV12-3/TRBV12-4,CASSLFRDTQYF
TRBJ2-2,TRBV6-2/TRBV6-3,CASSYSSVGGELFF
TRBJ2-3,TRBV12-3/TRBV12-4,CASSLIALTTDTQYF
TRBJ2-1,TRBV20-1,CSARGQADNEQFF
TRBJ2-5,TRBV9,CASSVQGADQETQYF
TRBJ2-1,TRBV28,CASSFGRGSNEQFF
TRBJ2-5,TRBV5-6,CASSTWGGALETQYF
TRBJ2-2,TRBV2,CASSEAVAGVGTGELFF
TRBJ2-3,TRBV28,CASSWARVGGTDTQYF
TRBJ2-1,TRBV27,CASSLSSSGDLYNEQFF
TRBJ2-3,TRBV5-6,CASSTGSTDTQYF
TRBJ2-5,TRBV7-9,CALDGRDPLLETQYF
TRBJ1-6,TRBV30,CAWSVKSTGLPLHF
TRBJ2-5,TRBV5-1,CASKRSGGLETQYF
TRBJ2-1,TRBV12-3/TRBV12-4,CASSDRDFNEQFF
TRBJ2-1,TRBV4-1,CASSQGSPLAGGIYNEQFF
TRBJ2-3,TRBV6-4,CASSPEGTGAVDTQYF
TRBJ2-1,TRBV5-1,CASSYPGQGEDNEQFF
TRBJ2-1,TRBV4-2,CASSPAGDNEQFF
TRBJ1-4,TRBV12-3/TRBV12-4,CASSLNTATNEKLFF
TRBJ2-7,TRBV28,CASSVWDRSYEQYF
TRBJ2-7,TRBV4-1,CASSSRTGIYEQYF
TRBJ2-7,TRBV4-3,CASSHTSSGTGAHEQYF
TRBJ2-7,TRBV14,CASSPTGLAPGYEQYF
TRBJ1-6,TRBV23-1,CASSQVTRTGFKETLHF
TRBJ2-3,TRBV5-1,CASSWVRGTDTQYF
TRBJ1-2,TRBV28,CASSWGTAYGYTF
TRBJ2-7,TRBV5-5,CASSLGWTGGEYEQYF
TRBJ2-1,TRBV7-9,CASSSIANEQFF
TRBJ2-2,TRBV6-5,CASTKTGGYTGELFF
TRBJ2-7,TRBV25-1,CASSERQGGYEQYF
TRBJ1-5,TRBV6-5,CASSKHETANQPQHF
TRBJ2-2,TRBV6-5,CASSYQLTNTGELFF
TRBJ2-5,TRBV24-1,CATSAGATGKQTQYF
TRBJ2-1,TRBV6-2/TRBV6-3,CATSPGDEQFF
TRBJ2-7,TRBV29-1,CSVGWGVEQYF
TRBJ2-1,TRBV6-2/TRBV6-3,CASSPDSSIGHNEQFF
TRBJ2-7,TRBV10-2,CASSEGTGDEQYF
TRBJ2-7,TRBV13,CASSFRTYEQYF
TRBJ2-3,TRBV5-1,CASSWRRSTDTQYF
TRBJ2-7,TRBV7-2,CASSSSVAYEQYF
TRBJ1-2,TRBV10-3,CAISESSGEYGYTF
TRBJ2-3,TRBV7-9,CASSLEAGSADTQYF
TRBJ2-5,TRBV28,CASSPGGTEETQYF
TRBJ1-4,TRBV23-1,CASSQGQGNEKLFF
TRBJ2-1,TRBV6-2/TRBV6-3,CASSWSIADNDQFF
TRBJ1-3,TRBV7-7,CASSPGTGAGNTIYF
TRBJ2-7,TRBV6-2/TRBV6-3,CASESRETYEQYF
TRBJ2-7,TRBV19,CASTPTGSSYEQYF